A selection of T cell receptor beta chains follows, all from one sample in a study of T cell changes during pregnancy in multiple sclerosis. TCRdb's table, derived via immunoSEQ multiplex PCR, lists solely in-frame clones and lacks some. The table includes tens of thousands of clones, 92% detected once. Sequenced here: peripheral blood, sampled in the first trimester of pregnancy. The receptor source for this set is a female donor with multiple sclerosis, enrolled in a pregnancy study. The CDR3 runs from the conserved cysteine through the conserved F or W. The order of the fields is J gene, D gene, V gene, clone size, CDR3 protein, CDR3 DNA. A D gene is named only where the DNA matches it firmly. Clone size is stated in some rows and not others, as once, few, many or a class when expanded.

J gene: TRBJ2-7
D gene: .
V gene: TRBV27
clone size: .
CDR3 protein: CASSLGMWGAGPYEQYF
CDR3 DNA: TGTGCCAGCAGTCTGGGAATGTGGGGCGCCGGCCCCTACGAGCAGTACTTC

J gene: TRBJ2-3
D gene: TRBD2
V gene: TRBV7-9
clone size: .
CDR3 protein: CASSLEAGGPSDTQYF
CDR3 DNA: TGTGCCAGCAGCTTAGAGGCGGGGGGGCCCTCAGATACGCAGTATTTT

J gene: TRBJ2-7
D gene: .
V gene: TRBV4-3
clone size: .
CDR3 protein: CASSQDPYSLKNEQYF
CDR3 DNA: TGCGCCAGCAGCCAAGATCCGTACAGCTTGAAGAACGAGCAGTACTTC

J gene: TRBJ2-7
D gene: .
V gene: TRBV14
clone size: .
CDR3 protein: CASSQVAGNYEQYF
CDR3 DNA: TGTGCCAGCAGCCAAGTCGCAGGGAACTACGAGCAGTACTTC

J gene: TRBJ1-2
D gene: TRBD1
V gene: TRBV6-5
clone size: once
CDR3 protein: CASSYLGQGSNYGYTF
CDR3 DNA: TGTGCCAGCAGTTACTTGGGACAGGGTTCTAACTATGGCTACACCTTC

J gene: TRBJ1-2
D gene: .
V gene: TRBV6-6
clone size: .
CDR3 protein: CASNKNSEGLVRGYTF
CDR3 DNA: TGTGCCAGCAATAAAAACAGCGAGGGTCTGGTACGTGGCTACACCTTC

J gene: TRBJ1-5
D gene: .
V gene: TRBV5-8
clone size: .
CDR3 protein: CASSFTGSQPQHF
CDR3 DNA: TGTGCCAGCAGCTTCACAGGGTCTCAGCCCCAGCATTTT

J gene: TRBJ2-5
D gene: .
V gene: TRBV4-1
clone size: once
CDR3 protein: CASSRPQGGSQETQYF
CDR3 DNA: TGCGCCAGCAGCAGGCCCCAGGGGGGTTCCCAAGAGACCCAGTACTTC

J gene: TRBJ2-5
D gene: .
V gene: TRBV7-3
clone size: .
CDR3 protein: CASSLGSLETQYF
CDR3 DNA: TGTGCCAGCAGCTTAGGTAGTTTGGAGACCCAGTACTTC

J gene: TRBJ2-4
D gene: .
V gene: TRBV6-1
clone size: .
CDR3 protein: CASSEPGIQYF
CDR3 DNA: TGTGCCAGCAGTGAACCAGGAATTCAGTACTTC

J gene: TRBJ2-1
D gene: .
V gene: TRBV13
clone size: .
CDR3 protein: CASSLLGQNEQFF
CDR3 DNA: TGTGCCAGCAGCTTATTGGGGCAGAATGAGCAGTTCTTC

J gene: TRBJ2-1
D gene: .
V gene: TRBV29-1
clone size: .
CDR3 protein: CSGVLGEQFF
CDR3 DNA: TGCAGCGGTGTGCTAGGAGAGCAGTTCTTC

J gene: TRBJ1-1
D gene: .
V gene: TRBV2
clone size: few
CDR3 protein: CASSVQGPTEAFF
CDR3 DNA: TGTGCCAGCAGTGTGCAGGGTCCCACTGAAGCTTTCTTT

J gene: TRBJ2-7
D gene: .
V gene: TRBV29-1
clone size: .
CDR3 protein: CSVNLPGAGYEQYF
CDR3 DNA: TGCAGCGTAAATCTCCCCGGAGCCGGCTACGAGCAGTACTTC

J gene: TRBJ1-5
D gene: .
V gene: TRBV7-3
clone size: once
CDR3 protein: CASSLTGGPNQPQHF
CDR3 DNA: TGTGCCAGCAGCTTAACTGGGGGCCCAAATCAGCCCCAGCATTTT

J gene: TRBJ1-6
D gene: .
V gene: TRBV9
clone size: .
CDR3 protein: CASSVEEGRNSPLHF
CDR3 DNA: TGTGCCAGCAGCGTAGAGGAGGGGCGGAATTCACCCCTCCACTTT

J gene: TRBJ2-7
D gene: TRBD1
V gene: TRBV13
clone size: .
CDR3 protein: CASSSIRSGTGFHEQYF
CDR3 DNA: TGTGCCAGCAGCTCAATCCGCTCCGGGACAGGGTTCCACGAGCAGTACTTC

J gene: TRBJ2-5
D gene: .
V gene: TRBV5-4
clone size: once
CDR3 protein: CATRGARQETQYF
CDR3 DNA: TGTGCCACCCGGGGGGCACGACAAGAGACCCAGTACTTC

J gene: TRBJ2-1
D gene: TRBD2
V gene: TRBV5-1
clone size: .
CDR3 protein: CASSSLAGGYNEQFF
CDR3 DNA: TGCGCCAGCAGTTCACTAGCGGGGGGTTACAATGAGCAGTTCTTC

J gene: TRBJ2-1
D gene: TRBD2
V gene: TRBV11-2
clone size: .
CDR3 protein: CASSLGIGGSSYNEQFF
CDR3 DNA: TGTGCCAGCAGCTTAGGTATTGGCGGGAGCTCCTACAATGAGCAGTTCTTC

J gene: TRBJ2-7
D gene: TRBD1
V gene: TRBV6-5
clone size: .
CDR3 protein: CASSYTGQVSEQYF
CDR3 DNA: TGTGCCAGCAGTTACACGGGACAGGTCTCCGAGCAGTACTTC

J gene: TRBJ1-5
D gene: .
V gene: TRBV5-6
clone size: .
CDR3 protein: CASSLAPGSNQPQHF
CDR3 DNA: TGTGCCAGCAGCTTGGCCCCGGGTAGCAATCAGCCCCAGCATTTT

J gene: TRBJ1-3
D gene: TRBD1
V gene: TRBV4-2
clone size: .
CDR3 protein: CASSSHEGAGWGNTIYF
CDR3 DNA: TGTGCCAGCAGCTCCCACGAGGGGGCTGGGTGGGGAAACACCATATATTTT

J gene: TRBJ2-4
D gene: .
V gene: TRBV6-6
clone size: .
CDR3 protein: CASTPPGRADIQYF
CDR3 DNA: TGTGCCAGCACCCCCCCTGGGCGGGCAGACATTCAGTACTTC

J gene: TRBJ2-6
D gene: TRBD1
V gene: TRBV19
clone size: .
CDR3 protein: CASRSGTGYSGANVLTF
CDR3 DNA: TGTGCCAGTAGGAGCGGGACAGGGTACTCTGGGGCCAACGTCCTGACTTTC

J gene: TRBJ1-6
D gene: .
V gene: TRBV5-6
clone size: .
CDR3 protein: CASSLGPARFGSPLHF
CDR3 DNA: TGTGCCAGCAGCTTGGGGCCCGCCCGATTTGGTTCACCCCTCCACTTT

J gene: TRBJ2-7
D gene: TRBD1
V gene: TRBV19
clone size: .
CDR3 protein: CASSIEAGGSYEQYF
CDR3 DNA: TGTGCCAGTAGTATCGAAGCAGGGGGATCCTACGAGCAGTACTTC

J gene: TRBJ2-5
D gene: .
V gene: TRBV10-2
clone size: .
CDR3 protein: CASSERTEETQYF
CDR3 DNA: TGCGCCAGCAGTGAGCGGACAGAAGAGACCCAGTACTTC

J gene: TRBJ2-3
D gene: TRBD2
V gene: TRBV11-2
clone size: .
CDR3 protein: CASSPGLAGADTQYF
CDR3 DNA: TGTGCCAGCAGTCCAGGACTAGCGGGGGCAGATACGCAGTATTTT

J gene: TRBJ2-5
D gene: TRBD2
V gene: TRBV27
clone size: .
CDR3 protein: CASSLVGLAGGQETQYF
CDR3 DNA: TGTGCCAGCAGTTTAGTCGGGCTAGCGGGGGGGCAAGAGACCCAGTACTTC

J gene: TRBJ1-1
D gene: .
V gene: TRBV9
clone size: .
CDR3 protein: CASSLQGNTEAFF
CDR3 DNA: TGTGCCAGCAGCTTACAGGGGAACACTGAAGCTTTCTTT

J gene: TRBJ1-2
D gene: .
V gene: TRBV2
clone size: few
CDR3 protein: CASSGGFYGYTF
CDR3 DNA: TGTGCCAGCAGTGGAGGGTTCTATGGCTACACCTTC

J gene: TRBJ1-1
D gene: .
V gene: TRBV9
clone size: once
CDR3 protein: CASSVGAGEAFF
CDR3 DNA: TGTGCCAGCAGCGTAGGAGCAGGAGAAGCTTTCTTT

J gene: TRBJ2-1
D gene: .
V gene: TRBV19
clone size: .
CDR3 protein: CASSIRASGDNEQFF
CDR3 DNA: TGTGCCAGTAGTATAAGAGCCAGCGGTGACAATGAGCAGTTCTTC

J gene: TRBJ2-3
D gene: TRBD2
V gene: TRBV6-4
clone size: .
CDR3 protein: CASSDSKGGGASDTQYF
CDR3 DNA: TGTGCCAGCAGTGACTCGAAAGGCGGGGGGGCATCAGATACGCAGTATTTT

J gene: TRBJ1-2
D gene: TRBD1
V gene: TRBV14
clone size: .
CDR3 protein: CASSPRTGYGYTF
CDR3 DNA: TGTGCCAGCAGCCCCCGGACAGGGTATGGCTACACCTTC

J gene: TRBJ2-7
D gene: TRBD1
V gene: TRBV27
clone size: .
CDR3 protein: CASSWSTGVGYEQYF
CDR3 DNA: TGTGCCAGCAGTTGGTCGACAGGGGTGGGCTACGAGCAGTACTTC

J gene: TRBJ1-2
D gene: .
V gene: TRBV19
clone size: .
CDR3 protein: CASSIVGYGYTF
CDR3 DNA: TGTGCCAGTAGTATAGTCGGTTATGGCTACACCTTC

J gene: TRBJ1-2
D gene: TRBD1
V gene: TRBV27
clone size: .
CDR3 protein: CASSLGQGVADGYTF
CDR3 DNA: TGTGCCAGCAGTCTGGGACAGGGGGTGGCCGATGGCTACACCTTC

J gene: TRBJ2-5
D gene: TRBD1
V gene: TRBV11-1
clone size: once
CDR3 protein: CASSLGQGASETQYF
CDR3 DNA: TGTGCCAGCAGCCTTGGACAGGGGGCCTCGGAGACCCAGTACTTC

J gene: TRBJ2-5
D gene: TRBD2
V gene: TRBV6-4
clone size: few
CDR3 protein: CASSEGAGDGQETQYF
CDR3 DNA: TGTGCCAGCAGTGAAGGAGCGGGGGATGGACAAGAGACCCAGTACTTC

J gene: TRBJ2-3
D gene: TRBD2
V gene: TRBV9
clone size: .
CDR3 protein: CASSVIPLSGGARDTQYF
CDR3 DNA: TGTGCCAGCAGCGTAATCCCACTGAGCGGGGGGGCCAGAGATACGCAGTATTTT

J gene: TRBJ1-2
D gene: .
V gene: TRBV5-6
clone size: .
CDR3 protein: CASSFPQRSRAYGYTF
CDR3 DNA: TGTGCCAGCAGCTTCCCCCAGCGGTCTCGGGCTTATGGCTACACCTTC

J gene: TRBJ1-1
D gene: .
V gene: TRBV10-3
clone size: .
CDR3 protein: CAISVEGAEAFF
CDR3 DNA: TGTGCCATCAGTGTTGAGGGTGCTGAAGCTTTCTTT

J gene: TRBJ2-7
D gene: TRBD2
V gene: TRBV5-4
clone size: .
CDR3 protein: CASSAGLNYEQYF
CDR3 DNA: TGTGCCAGCAGCGCGGGACTAAACTACGAGCAGTACTTC

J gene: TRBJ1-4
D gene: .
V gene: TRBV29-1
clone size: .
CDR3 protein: CSALRNEKLFF
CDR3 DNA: TGCAGCGCATTGAGAAATGAAAAACTGTTTTTT

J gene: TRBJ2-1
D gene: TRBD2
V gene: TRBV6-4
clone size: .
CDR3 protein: CASSESGGSYNEQFF
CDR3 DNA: TGTGCCAGCAGTGAAAGCGGGGGATCCTACAATGAGCAGTTCTTC

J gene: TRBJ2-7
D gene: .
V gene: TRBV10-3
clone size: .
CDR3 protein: CAISESPGGEQYF
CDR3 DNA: TGTGCCATCAGTGAGTCTCCCGGGGGCGAGCAGTACTTC

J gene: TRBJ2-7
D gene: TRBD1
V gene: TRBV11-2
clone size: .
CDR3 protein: CASSPGQGKVSSYEQYF
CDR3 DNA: TGTGCCAGCAGCCCCGGACAGGGAAAAGTTTCTTCCTACGAGCAGTACTTC

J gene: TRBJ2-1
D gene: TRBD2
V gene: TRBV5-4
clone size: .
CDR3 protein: CASSLEGTRGNEQFF
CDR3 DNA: TGTGCCAGCAGCTTGGAAGGGACTAGGGGCAATGAGCAGTTCTTC

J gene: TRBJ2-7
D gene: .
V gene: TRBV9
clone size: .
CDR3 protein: CASSVDSTVYEQYF
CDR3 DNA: TGTGCCAGCAGCGTGGACTCCACCGTCTACGAGCAGTACTTC

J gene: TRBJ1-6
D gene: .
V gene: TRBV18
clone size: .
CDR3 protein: CASSPAGKVSPLHF
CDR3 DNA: TGTGCCAGCTCACCTGCGGGAAAGGTTTCACCCCTCCACTTT

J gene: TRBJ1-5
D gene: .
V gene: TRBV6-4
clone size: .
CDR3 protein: CASSPRGGGAQHF
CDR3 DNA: TGTGCCAGCAGTCCCCGGGGGGGCGGGGCCCAGCATTTT

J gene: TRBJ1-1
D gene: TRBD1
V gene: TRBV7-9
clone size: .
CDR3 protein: CASSRGTANTEAFF
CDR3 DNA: TGTGCCAGCAGCCGCGGGACAGCGAACACTGAAGCTTTCTTT

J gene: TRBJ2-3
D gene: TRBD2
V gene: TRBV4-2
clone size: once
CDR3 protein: CASSPRLAGLGTDTQYF
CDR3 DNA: TGTGCCAGCAGCCCCCGACTAGCGGGTCTGGGAACAGATACGCAGTATTTT

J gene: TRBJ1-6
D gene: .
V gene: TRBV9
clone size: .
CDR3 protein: CASSVADRPNSPLHF
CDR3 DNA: TGTGCCAGCAGCGTTGCCGACAGGCCTAATTCACCCCTCCACTTT

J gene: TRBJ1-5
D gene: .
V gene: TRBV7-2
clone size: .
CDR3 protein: CASSFSPWSNQPQHF
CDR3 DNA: TGTGCCAGCAGCTTTAGCCCGTGGAGCAATCAGCCCCAGCATTTT

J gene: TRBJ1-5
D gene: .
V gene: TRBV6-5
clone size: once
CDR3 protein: CAAGFLNRPQHF
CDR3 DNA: TGTGCCGCGGGGTTCCTCAATCGGCCCCAGCATTTT

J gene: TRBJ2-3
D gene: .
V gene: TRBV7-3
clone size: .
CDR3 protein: CASTEVGTDTQYF
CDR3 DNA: TGTGCCAGCACGGAGGTGGGCACAGATACGCAGTATTTT

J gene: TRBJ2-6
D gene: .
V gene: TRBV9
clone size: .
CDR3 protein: CASSARSGEMTGANVLTF
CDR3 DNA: TGTGCCAGCAGCGCCCGTTCGGGGGAGATGACTGGGGCCAACGTCCTGACTTTC